One and the same sample provided the 26 T cell receptor beta chains below, sequenced in a study of T cells in Graves' hyperthyroidism and ophthalmopathy. TCR beta CDR3 sequences were amplified from RNA transcripts. The primer set for the first-round RT-PCR of the TCR CDR3 was HTBI. TCRdb recomputed calls from the multiplex PCR reads with MiXCR, one row per CDR3 protein. The sample lists about 590,000 distinct CDR3 sequences, 15% to 19% occurring once. The sequenced sample was blood. These receptors came from a woman in her twenties or thirties with Graves' hyperthyroidism.

This chain links TRBV6-1 with TRBJ2-7; TRBD1 might be the D (5 bases). Per the germline V gene, CDR1 is MNHNS and CDR2 is SASEGT. Trimming removed 6 bases from V and 5 bases from J, with 11 bases in between. The CDR3 has 12 residues. The CDR3 bases are TGTGCCAGCAGAAGGGGCGGCGACGAGCAGTACTTC. This sequence encodes CASRRGGDEQYF.

Turning to this clonotype: A junction boundary mismatches the germline segment, possibly from a read error. The rearrangement joins TRBV27 to TRBJ1-4; perhaps TRBD1 as D (5 bases). Looked up from germline, CDR1 is MNHEY and CDR2 is SMNVEV (reference sequence). This CDR3 is built from 17 residues. CDR3 in amino acids: CASSLSQGGSANEKLVF. The CDR3 nucleotides read TGTGCCAGCAGTTTATCTCAGGGAGGTTCGGCTAATGAAAAACTGGTTTTT.

Comments on this clonotype: A much larger clone sits a single nucleotide away, making a read error possible. The rearrangement links TRBV3-1 to TRBJ1-2; 7 positions agree with TRBD1. Germline lookup yields CDR1 LGHDT and CDR2 YNNKEL (reference sequence). This CDR3 comprises 17 residues. The CDR3 sequence is CTSSQDFAGGTAYGYTF. The CDR3 DNA sequence: TGTACCAGCAGCCAAGATTTCGCAGGGGGGACAGCCTATGGCTACACCTTC.

This clonotype came up many times. The chain uses TRBV12-3 or TRBV12-4 and TRBJ1-6; D is perhaps TRBD1 (6 bases). The CDR3 is 12 amino acids. Trimming removed 8 bases at V and 14 bases at J, with 16 bases between. CDR3 protein: CASGGAPGSLHF. For the CDR3, the DNA is TGTGCCAGCGGGGGCGCTCCGGGGTCCCTCCACTTT.

This clonotype was seen at least ten times. This sequence joins TRBV28 and TRBJ1-1; D gene uncertain. The germline V and J ends were trimmed by 5 bases and 6 bases, with 10 bases remaining between them. CDR3 length: 12 amino acids. From germline, CDR1 is MDHEN and CDR2 SYDVKM. CDR3 bases: TGTGCCAGCAGTCGAGACACTTCTGAAGCTTTCTTT. Translation: CASSRDTSEAFF.

This clonotype has just a few counts. The chain couples TRBV12-5 to TRBJ2-2; D possibly corresponds to TRBD2 (6 bases). V lost 0 bases and J lost 6, with 17 bases in between. Germline values: CDR1 LGHNT, CDR2 FRNRAP. The CDR3 is made up of 17 amino acids. CDR3 in amino acids: CASGLVLEGPRAGELFF. Here the CDR3 DNA reads TGTGCTAGTGGTTTGGTACTGGAGGGGCCCCGAGCCGGGGAGCTGTTTTTT.

The table lists this clonotype with many counts. The chain is built from TRBV20-1 and TRBJ2-7; TRBD2 is a possible D gene (6 bases). Germline V gene sequence: CDR1 DFQATT, CDR2 SNEGSKA (reference sequence). This CDR3 spans 13 amino acids. With 3 bases removed from V and 2 bases from J, the gap between germline ends came to 11 bases. CDR3 coding DNA: TGCAGTGCTAGTTTGGAGGGAACCTACGAGCAGTACTTC. Residues: CSASLEGTYEQYF.

The chain has TRBV20-1 and TRBJ2-3; weak D call: TRBD1 (5 bases). Per germline, CDR1 DFQATT and CDR2 SNEGSKA (reference sequence). Trimming shortened V by 2 bases and J by 2 bases, and 17 bases separated the two germline ends. This CDR3 contains 16 residues. CDR3 loop: CSARPYLGRLTDTQYF. The CDR3 bases are TGCAGTGCTAGACCCTACTTGGGGCGCCTCACAGATACGCAGTATTTT.

This clonotype was detected many times. The chain carries TRBV12-3 or TRBV12-4 and TRBJ2-3; 10 bases fit TRBD1. V gave up 5 bases and J gave up 4 bases; unmatched junction bases: 6. This CDR3 contains 15 residues. Here the CDR3 DNA reads TGTGCCAGCAGTCAGACAGGGGGCGCATCAGATACGCAGTATTTT. It specifies CASSQTGGASDTQYF.

This clonotype was seen many times. The gene calls are TRBV11-2 and TRBJ2-1; 7 bases are shared with TRBD2. The CDR3 runs to 15 residues. With V trimmed by 6 bases and J by 8 bases, 13 bases remained unmatched. Per the germline V gene, CDR1 is SGHAT and CDR2 is FQNNGV. The CDR3 reads CASRRVRDYGYEQFF. The CDR3, as DNA: TGTGCCAGCAGGCGAGTGCGGGACTATGGATATGAGCAGTTCTTC.

This rearrangement joins TRBV7-2 to TRBJ2-1; unclear D gene. The CDR3 runs to 12 residues. Germline-derived CDR1 and CDR2 are SGHTA and FQGNSA. The ends were cut back, 6 bases at V and 4 bases at J, with 7 bases in the middle. CDR3 DNA sequence: TGTGCCAGCAGGGTGGAGTACAATGAGCAGTTCTTC. As protein: CASRVEYNEQFF.

This clonotype appeared many times. This sequence joins TRBV12-3 or TRBV12-4 and TRBJ2-1; maybe TRBD2 (6 bases). CDR3 size: 14 residues. V was cut by 7 bases and J by 1 base, with 11 bases left in between. The CDR3 is CASKTGRSYNEQFF. The CDR3 DNA sequence: TGTGCCAGCAAGACCGGGAGATCCTACAATGAGCAGTTCTTC.

This clonotype was counted at least ten times. This chain joins TRBV6-2 or TRBV6-3 and TRBJ1-1; D is ambiguous. V shed 7 bases and J shed 1 base, with 4 bases lying between them. From germline, CDR1 is MNHEY and CDR2 SVGEGT. The CDR3 has 11 amino acids. CDR3 amino acids: CASNANTEAFF. DNA for the CDR3: TGTGCCAGCAATGCGAACACTGAAGCTTTCTTT.

This clonotype has more than one count but fewer than ten. This chain connects TRBV19 to TRBJ2-5; maybe TRBD2 (6 bases). CDR3 length: 14 amino acids. Trimming took off 5 bases at V and 2 bases at J, with 12 bases between the two ends. CDR1 is LNHDA and CDR2 is SQIVND in the germline V gene (reference sequence). The CDR3 DNA reads as TGTGCCAGTAGTTCAGGAGGGCTTCAAGAGACCCAGTACTTC. Translating gives CASSSGGLQETQYF.

This clonotype appeared many times. V and J are TRBV7-2 and TRBJ1-1; no clear D. Per the germline V gene, CDR1 is SGHTA and CDR2 is FQGNSA. V was pared by 2 bases and J by 8 bases, with 12 bases between. This CDR3 is built from 13 residues. CDR3 amino acids: CASSLPVREEAFF. The CDR3 DNA reads TGTGCCAGCAGCTTACCGGTGAGGGAGGAAGCTTTCTTT.

At least ten counts were recorded for this clonotype. This rearrangement joins TRBV20-1 to TRBJ2-2; D perhaps matches TRBD1 (6 bases). Between the trimmed V and J ends, which lost 1 base and 2 bases, there was a span of 11 bases. Germline assignment: CDR1 DFQATT and CDR2 SNEGSKA (reference sequence). The CDR3 is made up of 15 amino acids. CDR3 protein: CSARVRTVNTGELFF. The CDR3 nucleotides are TGCAGTGCTAGAGTTAGGACAGTCAACACCGGGGAGCTGTTTTTT.

The sample holds a few counts of this clonotype. The V gene is TRBV20-1, the J gene TRBJ1-2; 11 nucleotides match TRBD1. The CDR3 has 16 amino acids. Losses at the gene ends were 6 bases for V and 1 base for J; bases not matched to a gene: 10. Germline CDR1 is DFQATT and CDR2 is SNEGSKA (reference sequence). CDR3 bases: TGCAGTGCCACTACCCTGGACAGGGGGCTTAACTATGGCTACACCTTC. This gives the protein CSATTLDRGLNYGYTF.

This clonotype appeared many times. The V and J genes are TRBV7-3 and TRBJ2-3, with a weak D call TRBD1 (5 bases). V was shortened by 5 bases and J by 4 bases, with 10 bases between the two germline ends. The CDR3 is 13 amino acids. Germline CDR1 is SGHTA and CDR2 is FQGTGA. The CDR3 region has the DNA TGTGCCAGCAGCCCAGGGTCATCAGATACGCAGTATTTT. It encodes CASSPGSSDTQYF.

This clonotype was recorded a few times. DNA of the CDR3: TGTGCCAGTAGTGTGGGACCGCGAGGCACTGAAGCTTTCTTT. Its translation: CASSVGPRGTEAFF. The gene calls are TRBV19 and TRBJ1-1; maybe TRBD1 (5 bases). CDR1 LNHDA and CDR2 SQIVND come from the germline V gene (reference sequence). Trimming left V 5 bases short and J 4 bases short, with 14 bases between. CDR3 size: 14 residues.

This clonotype was observed at least ten times. This chain joins TRBV7-3 and TRBJ1-1, with 9 bases aligning to TRBD1. CDR1 is SGHTA, CDR2 FQGTGA, per germline. The CDR3 contains 14 residues. Germline trimming cut 5 bases from V and 5 bases from J; bases unmatched to any gene: 6. CDR3 loop: CASSLTGGVTEAFF. For the CDR3, the DNA is TGTGCCAGCAGCCTGACAGGGGGAGTGACTGAAGCTTTCTTT.

This clonotype appeared many times. V usage is TRBV7-2 and J usage is TRBJ2-1, with TRBD2 identical over 10 bases. CDR3 size: 14 residues. Unmatched junction bases numbered 6, after V lost 5 bases and J lost 8 bases. The germline V gene has CDR1 SGHTA and CDR2 FQGNSA. The CDR3 loop is CASSQAGGPYEQFF. CDR3 bases: TGTGCCAGCAGCCAAGCGGGAGGGCCCTATGAGCAGTTCTTC.

V usage is TRBV29-1 and J usage is TRBJ2-1, with D tentatively TRBD1 (5 bases). The CDR3 loop spans 11 amino acids. The V gene lost 6 bases and the J gene lost 3 bases, with 6 bases spanning the gap. Germline V CDR1 and CDR2: SQVTM, ANQGSEA. The CDR3 here is CSVTVYNEQFF. The CDR3 nucleotides read TGCAGCGTGACAGTCTACAATGAGCAGTTCTTC.

This rearrangement joins TRBV29-1 to TRBJ2-6; TRBD1 might be the D (5 bases). This CDR3 is built from 15 residues. The V end was cut by 4 bases, the J end by 0 bases, with 10 bases between. Germline V gene data show CDR1 as SQVTM and CDR2 as ANQGSEA. The CDR3 DNA sequence: TGCAGCGTTGGGGGCGTGAGCTCTGGGGCCAACGTCCTGACTTTC. This translates into CSVGGVSSGANVLTF.

The V call is TRBV11-2, the J call TRBJ2-7, with 14 bases that match TRBD2. Losses at the gene ends were 4 bases for V and 9 bases for J; bases not matched to a gene: 11. There are 16 residues in the CDR3. Looked up from germline, CDR1 is SGHAT and CDR2 is FQNNGV. In nucleotides, the CDR3 is TGTGCCAGCAGCTCTTCGACTAGCGGGAGGGCCTCGACGCAGTACTTC. This sequence encodes CASSSSTSGRASTQYF. Full variable domain (outside the CDR3, taken from reference TRBV11-2 and TRBJ2-7): EAGVAQSPRYKIIEKRQSVAFWCNPISGHATLYWYQQILGQGPKLLIQFQNNGVVDDSQLPKDRFSAERLKGVDSTLKIQPAKLEDSAVYLCASSSSTSGRASTQYFGPGTRLTVT.

The chain links TRBV9 to TRBJ2-1; weak D call: TRBD1 (6 bases). V lost 3 bases, J lost 6 bases, and 28 bases lay in between. CDR3 size: 19 residues. Germline V gene lookup returns CDR1 SGDLS and CDR2 YYNGEE. CDR3 sequence: CASSATRHIHRVEGNEQFF. CDR3 DNA: TGTGCCAGCAGCGCCACGAGACACATACACAGGGTTGAGGGCAATGAGCAGTTCTTC.

This clonotype has a count of ten or more. This chain joins TRBV6-2 or TRBV6-3 and TRBJ2-1; D might be TRBD2 (6 bases). Between the trimmed V and J ends, which lost 2 bases and 3 bases, there was a span of 20 bases. This CDR3 region has 18 residues. Germline CDR1 is MNHEY and CDR2 is SVGEGT. CDR3 residues: CASSYPVGLAALYNEQFF. Here the CDR3 DNA reads TGTGCCAGCAGTTACCCCGTTGGGTTAGCGGCCCTCTACAATGAGCAGTTCTTC.